A single sample gave rise to the 25 T cell receptor beta chains below, sequenced in a study of monozygotic twins with inflammatory bowel disease. After re-calling the 5' RACE reads, TCRdb lists one entry per CDR3 protein, DNA absent. In all, the sample yields about 440,000 distinct CDR3 sequences. The material sequenced was blood. Receptor source: a human donor with ulcerative colitis or Crohn's disease, or a healthy co-twin of an affected twin (not recorded which).

V usage is TRBV18 and J usage is TRBJ1-4; TCRdb reports TRBD1, a call that lacks DNA to check it against. CDR3 length: 18 residues. Germline V lookup: CDR1 KGHSH, CDR2 LQKENI. The CDR3 here is CASSPPTGTVATNEKLFF.

This chain uses TRBV5-1 with TRBJ1-1; TCRdb indicates TRBD1, and absent DNA this call remains unverified. Per germline, CDR1 SGHRS and CDR2 YFSETQ. CDR3 length: 14 amino acids. The CDR3 loop is CASTLRQGMTEAFF.

The genes are TRBV19 and TRBJ2-5; TCRdb calls TRBD2, which cannot be checked without DNA. The CDR3 totals 15 residues. Germline CDR1 LNHDA, CDR2 SQIVND (reference sequence). CDR3 sequence: CASSIWGSGQETQYF.

CDR3 residues: CAIRREGVHTGELFF. J is TRBJ2-2 and V is TRBV10-3; TCRdb proposes TRBD1, but this gene call is untestable without DNA. The germline V gene has CDR1 ENHRY and CDR2 SYGVKD. This CDR3 is 15 amino acids long.

V and J are TRBV18 and TRBJ2-1. Germline loops: CDR1 KGHSH, CDR2 LQKENI. This CDR3 contains 15 residues. The CDR3 sequence: CASSPLSSSYNEQFF.

J is TRBJ2-3 and V is TRBV5-1. The CDR3 loop spans 11 amino acids. CDR1 is SGHRS, CDR2 YFSETQ, per germline. This CDR3 is CASRSTDTQYF.

The chain recombines TRBV10-3 with TRBJ2-3; TCRdb calls TRBD2, which cannot be checked without DNA. Germline CDR1 ENHRY, CDR2 SYGVKD. The CDR3 is made up of 16 amino acids. CDR3 in amino acids: CAISEFFSGTTDTQYF.

The chain joins TRBV4-1 to TRBJ2-2. The CDR3 length is 14 residues. Germline assignment: CDR1 MGHRA and CDR2 YSYEKL. CDR3 region: CASSQERNTGELFF.

The chain uses TRBV18 and TRBJ1-5; there is no DNA to check the TCRdb D call of TRBD1. In germline, CDR1 is KGHSH, CDR2 LQKENI. The CDR3 spans 15 residues. This CDR3 reads CASSQNSGGNQPQHF.

The V and J genes are TRBV7-3 and TRBJ2-2. CDR1 and CDR2 (germline): SGHTA, FQGTGA. The CDR3 is made up of 13 amino acids. This CDR3 is CASSSESTRELFF.

This rearrangement joins TRBV7-9 to TRBJ1-5; lacking DNA, the TRBD1 call made by TCRdb goes unchecked. CDR3 length equals 14 residues. Germline V gene sequence: CDR1 SEHNR, CDR2 FQNEAQ (reference sequence). CDR3 amino acids: CAVSGELGNQPQHF.

V is TRBV6-5 and J is TRBJ1-2; TCRdb returns TRBD1, unconfirmable since there is no DNA. Germline V gene lookup returns CDR1 MNHEY and CDR2 SVGAGI. The length of the CDR3 is 13 residues. CDR3 protein: CASRGGGQYGYTF.

The rearrangement links TRBV20-1 to TRBJ2-2; the D gene TCRdb calls, TRBD2, cannot be checked with no DNA. CDR1 and CDR2 (germline): DFQATT, SNEGSKA (reference sequence). The CDR3 contains 17 residues. The CDR3 here is CSARAGGLLSGAGELFF.

The J gene is TRBJ1-6, the V gene TRBV5-1; the D call from TCRdb, TRBD1, cannot be confirmed without DNA. Germline V CDR1 and CDR2: SGHRS, YFSETQ. The CDR3 has 14 amino acids. The CDR3 protein is CASTAGQLNSPLHF.

CDR3 residues: CASSLRGGKETQYF. V and J are TRBV7-2 and TRBJ2-5; without DNA, the TCRdb call of TRBD1 cannot be checked. CDR1 is SGHTA and CDR2 is FQGNSA in the germline V gene. The CDR3 is 14 amino acids.

The J gene is TRBJ1-5, the V gene TRBV19; TCRdb calls TRBD1, which cannot be checked without DNA. This CDR3 is 17 amino acids long. CDR1 is LNHDA, CDR2 SQIVND, per germline (reference sequence). The CDR3 protein is CASSIGGQASWNQPQHF.

The chain carries TRBV4-1 and TRBJ2-1; TCRdb reports TRBD2, a call that lacks DNA to check it against. This CDR3 is built from 18 residues. Germline CDR1 reads MGHRA; CDR2 reads YSYEKL. CDR3 protein: CASSQGLAGGSSYNEQFF.

This rearrangement joins TRBV6-5 to TRBJ2-1; TCRdb proposes TRBD1, but this gene call is untestable without DNA. The CDR3 is 12 residues long. Germline V CDR1 and CDR2: MNHEY, SVGAGI. The chain's CDR3 is CASSPAGGEQFF.

The J gene is TRBJ2-1, the V gene TRBV12-3 or TRBV12-4; TCRdb names TRBD1, which stays unverified in the absence of DNA. The CDR3 totals 15 residues. The CDR3 sequence is CASSIAGASYNEQFF.

The chain couples TRBV6-1 to TRBJ2-1; the TRBD1 assignment by TCRdb is unverifiable without DNA. The CDR3 length is 15 residues. The germline V gene has CDR1 MNHNS and CDR2 SASEGT. CDR3 sequence reads: CASRSPYRERNEQFF.

V and J are TRBV30 and TRBJ2-7; the D call from TCRdb, TRBD2, cannot be confirmed without DNA. The CDR3 length is 11 residues. The germline CDR1 and CDR2 sequences are GTSNPN and SVGIG (reference sequence). The CDR3 protein is CALTSGYEQYF.

The chain links TRBV20-1 to TRBJ2-7. Looked up from germline, CDR1 is DFQATT and CDR2 is SNEGSKA (reference sequence). The CDR3 is 15 amino acids. The CDR3 region is CSASIVARGGDEQYF.

The CDR3 reads CASSSDSKGSYNEQFF. The J gene is TRBJ2-1, the V gene TRBV7-9. This CDR3 comprises 16 residues. Germline assignment: CDR1 SEHNR and CDR2 FQNEAQ (reference sequence).

The chain uses TRBV6-2 or TRBV6-3 and TRBJ2-7. The CDR3 is 14 amino acids. CDR1 and CDR2 (germline): MNHEY, SVGEGT. The CDR3 reads CASSADGSRYEQYF.

This rearrangement joins TRBV7-9 to TRBJ1-1; TCRdb indicates TRBD1, and absent DNA this call remains unverified. The CDR3 consists of 12 residues. Germline V gives CDR1 SEHNR, CDR2 FQNEAQ (reference sequence). The chain's CDR3 is CASSLPKGEAFF.